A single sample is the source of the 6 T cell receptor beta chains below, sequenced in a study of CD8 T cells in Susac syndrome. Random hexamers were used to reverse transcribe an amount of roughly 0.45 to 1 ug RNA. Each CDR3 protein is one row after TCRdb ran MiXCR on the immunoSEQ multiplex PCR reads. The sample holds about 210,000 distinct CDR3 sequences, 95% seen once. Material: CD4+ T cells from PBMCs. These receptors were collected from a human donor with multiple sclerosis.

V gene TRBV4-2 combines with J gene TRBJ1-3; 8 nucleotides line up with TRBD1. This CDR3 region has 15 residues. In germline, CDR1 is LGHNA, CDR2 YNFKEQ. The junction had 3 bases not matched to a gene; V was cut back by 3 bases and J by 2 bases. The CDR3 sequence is CASSHDRGAGNTIYF. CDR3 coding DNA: TGTGCCAGCAGCCACGACAGGGGCGCTGGAAACACCATATATTTT.

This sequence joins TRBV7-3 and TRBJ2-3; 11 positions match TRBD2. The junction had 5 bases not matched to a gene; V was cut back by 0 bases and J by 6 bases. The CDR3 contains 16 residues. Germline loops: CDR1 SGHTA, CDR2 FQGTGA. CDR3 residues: CASSLTSGGAGDTQYF. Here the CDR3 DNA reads TGTGCCAGCAGCTTAACTAGCGGGGGGGCTGGTGATACGCAGTATTTT.

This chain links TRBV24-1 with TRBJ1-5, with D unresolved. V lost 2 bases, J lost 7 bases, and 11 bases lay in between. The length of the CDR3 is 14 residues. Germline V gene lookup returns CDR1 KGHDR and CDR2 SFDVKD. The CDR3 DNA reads TGTGCCACCAGTGATTCGTCAGCTCGGCAGCCCCAGCATTTT. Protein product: CATSDSSARQPQHF.

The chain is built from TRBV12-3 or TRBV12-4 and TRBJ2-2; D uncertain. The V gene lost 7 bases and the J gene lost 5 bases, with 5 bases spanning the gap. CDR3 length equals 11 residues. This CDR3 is CASTITGELFF. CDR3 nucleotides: TGTGCCAGCACTATTACCGGGGAGCTGTTTTTT.

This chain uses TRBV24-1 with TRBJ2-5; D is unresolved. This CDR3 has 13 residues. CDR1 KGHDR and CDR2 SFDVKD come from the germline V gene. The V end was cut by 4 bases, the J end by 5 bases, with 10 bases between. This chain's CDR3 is CATSEPGRETQYF. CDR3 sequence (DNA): TGTGCCACCAGTGAACCCGGCCGGGAGACCCAGTACTTC.

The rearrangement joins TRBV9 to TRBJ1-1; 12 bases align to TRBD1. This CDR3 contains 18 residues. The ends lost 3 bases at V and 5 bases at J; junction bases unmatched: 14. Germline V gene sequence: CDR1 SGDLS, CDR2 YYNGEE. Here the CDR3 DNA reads TGTGCCAGCAGCGGGAAGACCGGGACAGGGGGCGTACGAACTGAAGCTTTCTTT. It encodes CASSGKTGTGGVRTEAFF.